These T cell receptor beta chains were read from a single sample in a study of cytomegalovirus exposure and HLA in healthy donors. Sequenced by immunoSEQ multiplex PCR; TCRdb stores in-frame clones only, minus some. Of 190,000 or so clones listed, about 79% are singletons. Source material: PBMCs. The receptors come from a boy aged 2 to 10 in good health and CMV-seronegative. CDR3s include the opening cysteine and the closing phenylalanine or tryptophan. D genes are given only for firm matches. The size entry is marked missing in some rows and otherwise reads once, few, many or a size class.

D gene	clone size	V gene	J gene	CDR3 protein	CDR3 DNA
TRBD1	NA	TRBV29-1	TRBJ2-3	CSVVGQGGETDTQYF	TGCAGCGTCGTAGGACAGGGGGGGGAGACAGATACGCAGTATTTT
TRBD1	NA	TRBV4-1	TRBJ1-2	CASSHLTGVGYTF	TGCGCCAGCAGCCACCTGACAGGGGTTGGCTACACCTTC
NA	NA	TRBV9	TRBJ2-1	CASSVGGDLGGWNEQFF	TGTGCCAGCAGCGTAGGAGGGGACCTGGGGGGTTGGAATGAGCAGTTCTTC
TRBD2	NA	TRBV11-2	TRBJ2-7	CATRKIAGKLGEQYF	TGTGCCACCCGCAAGATAGCGGGGAAATTAGGCGAGCAGTACTTC
TRBD1	NA	TRBV7-2	TRBJ2-7	CASSLRNRDREPYEQYF	TGTGCCAGCAGCTTACGTAATCGCGACAGGGAGCCCTACGAGCAGTACTTC
NA	NA	TRBV7-9	TRBJ1-4	CASGPRTVQLEKLFF	TGTGCCAGCGGCCCGAGGACAGTCCAACTTGAAAAACTGTTTTTT
NA	once	TRBV10-3	TRBJ2-2	CAISSGTPLSGELFF	TGTGCCATCAGCTCCGGGACTCCCCTATCCGGGGAGCTGTTTTTT
NA	NA	TRBV5-1	TRBJ2-5	CASSFREQETQYF	TGCGCCAGCAGCTTCCGGGAACAAGAGACCCAGTACTTC
NA	few	TRBV4-3	TRBJ1-6	CASSQATGRSPLHF	TGCGCCAGCAGCCAAGCCACAGGACGATCACCCCTCCACTTT
NA	NA	TRBV29-1	TRBJ2-3	CSVESGGLTDTQYF	TGCAGCGTTGAATCAGGGGGGCTCACAGATACGCAGTATTTT
TRBD1	NA	TRBV27	TRBJ1-2	CASSSGQAYGYTF	TGTGCCAGCAGTTCTGGACAGGCCTATGGCTACACCTTC